These T cell receptor beta chains were read from a single sample in a study of blood T cell repertoires in COVID-19. Only in-frame clones appear in the TCRdb table, and some are missing; sequencing was by immunoSEQ multiplex PCR. The table has 150,000 to 200,000 clones, 81% seen once. The specimen was peripheral blood. Every receptor here comes from a middle-aged woman with COVID-19, enrolled during active disease. Both conserved end residues are part of each CDR3. The D gene is left open where the match is weak. Clone size, where shown, is once, few, many, or a class for clones that have expanded.

D	size	V	J	DNA	CDR3
NA	few	TRBV30	TRBJ1-2	TGTGCCTGGAGTACCTATCCGACAGGCGGAGGTGGCTACACCTTC	CAWSTYPTGGGGYTF
NA	NA	TRBV6-5	TRBJ2-5	TGTGCCGTCCCCGGGGACAACCTGCAGACCCAGTACTTC	CAVPGDNLQTQYF
TRBD1	NA	TRBV15	TRBJ1-1	TGTGCCACCAGCAGAGCTGGCGCAGGGGGCACTGAAGCTTTCTTT	CATSRAGAGGTEAFF
NA	NA	TRBV27	TRBJ2-6	TGTGCCAGCAGTTCCAAACCCCTGACAGGCACCTCTGGGGCCAACGTCCTGACTTTC	CASSSKPLTGTSGANVLTF
TRBD1	NA	TRBV2	TRBJ1-1	TGTGCCAGCAGTGAAGTACCGAAGAGACAGGGTGAAGCTTTCTTT	CASSEVPKRQGEAFF
TRBD1	NA	TRBV3-1/TRBV3-2	TRBJ1-5	TGTGCCAGCAAATACCACAGGGGGGCCAATCAGCCCCAGCATTTT	CASKYHRGANQPQHF
NA	NA	TRBV11-3	TRBJ1-1	TGTGCCAGCAGCGCCGATTCGGGGGCTGAAGCTTTCTTT	CASSADSGAEAFF
TRBD1	NA	TRBV12-3/TRBV12-4	TRBJ2-7	TGTGCCAGCAGGCGGACAGGCTCCTACGAGCAGTACTTC	CASRRTGSYEQYF
NA	NA	TRBV9	TRBJ2-3	TGTGCCAGCAGCGCCGACGGGACTAGCACAGATACGCAGTATTTT	CASSADGTSTDTQYF
TRBD1	NA	TRBV19	TRBJ1-5	TGTGCCAGTAGTATTGCTGGGGGGTTCCCGACAGGGTTAGAGTTT	CASSIAGGFPTGLEF
NA	NA	TRBV2	TRBJ1-1	TGTGCCAGCAGGGTACACCAGTCGAACACTGAAGCTTTCTTT	CASRVHQSNTEAFF
NA	NA	TRBV11-2	TRBJ1-5	TGTGCCAGCAGCTCCTATAGCAATCAGCCCCAGCATTTT	CASSSYSNQPQHF
NA	NA	TRBV11-2	TRBJ1-1	TGTGCCAGCAGCCTCAAGACGGGACTCTGGAACACTGAAGCTTTCTTT	CASSLKTGLWNTEAFF
TRBD2	NA	TRBV6-6	TRBJ2-3	TGTGCCAGCACGGCGGGAGGGTTCACAGATACGCAGTATTTT	CASTAGGFTDTQYF
NA	NA	TRBV29-1	TRBJ1-1	TGCAGCGTTTCCCAGAACACTGAAGCTTTCTTT	CSVSQNTEAFF
NA	NA	TRBV29-1	TRBJ2-7	TGCAGCGTGGGTGGGGGGTCAACCTACGAGCAGTACTTC	CSVGGGSTYEQYF
NA	NA	TRBV15	TRBJ1-3	TGTGCCACCAGCCGGATGGAGACGGTACTCTCTGGAAACACCATATATTTT	CATSRMETVLSGNTIYF
TRBD1	NA	TRBV30	TRBJ2-2	TGTGCCTGGAGCACAGGGGCCGGACCCACCGGGGAGCTGTTTTTT	CAWSTGAGPTGELFF
TRBD2	once	TRBV2	TRBJ2-7	TGTGCCAGCAGTGAGACTAGCGGGAACTCCTACGAGCAGTACTTC	CASSETSGNSYEQYF
NA	NA	TRBV19	TRBJ2-1	TGTGCCAGTAGTACGCTTCAAACAGCCACCTACATGGAGCAGTTCTTC	CASSTLQTATYMEQFF
NA	NA	TRBV11-3	TRBJ2-1	TGTGCCAGCAGCCCGGGAGACGCCTACAATGAGCAGTTCTTC	CASSPGDAYNEQFF
NA	NA	TRBV6-7	TRBJ1-4	TGTGCCAACAGTCCAAACAGGGTGACTAATGAAAAACTGTTTTTT	CANSPNRVTNEKLFF
NA	NA	TRBV7-9	TRBJ1-2	TGTGCCAGCAGCTTAGACGGGGGACTCGAGGGCTACACCTTC	CASSLDGGLEGYTF
TRBD1	NA	TRBV5-4	TRBJ1-2	TGTGCCAGCAGCCCAGACAGGGAGTCTAACTATGGCTACACCTTC	CASSPDRESNYGYTF
TRBD2	NA	TRBV27	TRBJ2-7	TGTGCCAGCAGGCCTCTAGCGGGAGTTCACGAGCAGTACTTC	CASRPLAGVHEQYF
NA	once	TRBV2	TRBJ1-6	TGTGCCAGCAGCGCACAGGGCGGGTATTCACCCCTCCACTTT	CASSAQGGYSPLHF
TRBD2	NA	TRBV5-4	TRBJ2-7	TGTGCCAGCAGCTACACGGGACTAGCGGGATCCTACGAGCAGTACTTC	CASSYTGLAGSYEQYF
TRBD1	NA	TRBV2	TRBJ1-5	TGTGCCAGCAGTGGAGGGACAGGGAATCAGCCCCAGCATTTT	CASSGGTGNQPQHF
NA	NA	TRBV18	TRBJ2-7	TGTGCCAGCTCGGAGGGACCCTACGAGCAGTACTTC	CASSEGPYEQYF
NA	NA	TRBV29-1	TRBJ2-1	TGCAGCGTTGGGAGTATCAATGAGCAGTTCTTC	CSVGSINEQFF
NA	few	TRBV29-1	TRBJ2-1	TGCAGCGTTGAACCGGGAGCCAATGAGCAGTTCTTC	CSVEPGANEQFF
TRBD2	NA	TRBV4-1	TRBJ2-7	TGCGCCAGCACACTAGCGGGAGGGAGGTTCTACGAGCAGTACTTC	CASTLAGGRFYEQYF
TRBD2	NA	TRBV7-2	TRBJ2-1	TGTGCCAGCAGCTTTGGCGGGGGGGGGAATGAGCAGTTCTTC	CASSFGGGGNEQFF
TRBD1	NA	TRBV3-1/TRBV3-2	TRBJ1-2	TGTGCCAGCAGCCAAAGTTCATGGGGACAGGGGTATGGCTACACCTTC	CASSQSSWGQGYGYTF
TRBD2	NA	TRBV7-2	TRBJ2-1	TGTGCCAGCAGCTTAGGTCTAGCGGAGGACTACAATGAGCAGTTCTTC	CASSLGLAEDYNEQFF
NA	NA	TRBV10-1	TRBJ1-5	TGCGCCAGCAGTGAGGGCCAGCCCCAGCATTTT	CASSEGQPQHF
NA	NA	TRBV19	TRBJ1-1	TGTGCCAGTAGCCACAATACCATGAACACTGAAGCTTTCTTT	CASSHNTMNTEAFF
TRBD2	NA	TRBV11-2	TRBJ2-2	TGTGCCGGATCTTCGGGACTAGTAGACACCGGGGAGCTGTTTTTT	CAGSSGLVDTGELFF
NA	NA	TRBV28	TRBJ2-1	TGTGCCAGCAGTCCCGCCCGGTCCTACAATGAGCAGTTCTTC	CASSPARSYNEQFF
NA	NA	TRBV7-2	TRBJ1-1	TGTGCCAGCAGCCAAGGGGAGGGGAGGGAGGCTTTCTTT	CASSQGEGREAFF
NA	NA	TRBV15	TRBJ2-1	TGTGCCACCAGCAGAGAGGCTCATGAGCAGTTCTTC	CATSREAHEQFF
NA	NA	TRBV5-4	TRBJ2-1	TGTGCCAGCAGCTTGGATCCGGAGAGCTCCTACAATGAGCAGTTCTTC	CASSLDPESSYNEQFF
TRBD2	NA	TRBV25-1	TRBJ2-5	TGTGCCAGCAGTGAAGCGGGAGCTTGGGAGACCCAGTACTTC	CASSEAGAWETQYF
NA	once	TRBV4-1	TRBJ1-4	TGCGCCAGCAGCCCAGGCGTAACAACTAATGAAAAACTGTTTTTT	CASSPGVTTNEKLFF
NA	NA	TRBV21-1	TRBJ1-1	TGTGCCAGCAGCAAAGCGGGCATGAACACTGAAGCTTTCTTT	CASSKAGMNTEAFF
NA	NA	TRBV3-1/TRBV3-2	TRBJ2-2	TGTGCCAGCAGCCACCGACTCGCGACAGCTACCGGGGAGCTGTTTTTT	CASSHRLATATGELFF
TRBD1	NA	TRBV6-1	TRBJ2-7	TGTGCCAGCAGTGAAGGGGGGACAGCTTTCTACGAGCAGTACTTC	CASSEGGTAFYEQYF
TRBD2	NA	TRBV28	TRBJ2-2	TGTGCCAGCAGTGGGGCGGGAGGCCGGGCGAACGGGGAGCTGTTTTTT	CASSGAGGRANGELFF
TRBD2	NA	TRBV4-1	TRBJ2-3	TGCGCCAGCAGCCAAGTTATAGCGGGAGGGCCGGATACGCAGTATTTT	CASSQVIAGGPDTQYF
NA	NA	TRBV2	TRBJ1-3	TGTGCCAGCCGTGCAGGGAATGCTGGAAACACCATATATTTT	CASRAGNAGNTIYF
NA	NA	TRBV12-3/TRBV12-4	TRBJ1-1	TGTGCCAGCAGCCCCTTAGGGAGCACTGAAGCTTTCTTT	CASSPLGSTEAFF
NA	NA	TRBV19	TRBJ2-1	TGTGCCAGTAGCCGTGTTAATGAGCAGTTCTTC	CASSRVNEQFF
TRBD2	NA	TRBV10-1	TRBJ2-1	TGCGCCAGCAGTCCCGGGACTAGCGGGAAGGATGAGCAGTTCTTC	CASSPGTSGKDEQFF
NA	NA	TRBV5-5	TRBJ1-2	TGTGCCAGCAGCTTGGTAGCTAACTATGGCTACACCTTC	CASSLVANYGYTF
NA	NA	TRBV25-1	TRBJ2-2	TGTGCCAGCAGTGGAAAAACAGGGCAGTTCCCCACCGGGGAGCTGTTTTTT	CASSGKTGQFPTGELFF
TRBD1	NA	TRBV2	TRBJ1-1	TGTGCCAGCAGAACAATACAGGGGATGAACACTGAAGCTTTCTTT	CASRTIQGMNTEAFF
TRBD2	NA	TRBV6-1	TRBJ2-3	TGTGCCAGCAGTGAAACCACCACATCGACTAGCGGGAGCACAGATACGCAGTATTTT	CASSETTTSTSGSTDTQYF